The present entry profiles one TCR beta chain with its context. The sample originates from a study of blood T cell repertoires in COVID-19. The wider study: COVID-19 samples from acute and convalescent phases originated in the United States, Italy and Spain. The analysed material was cDNA or gDNA that came from T cells, B-cell-depleted T cells, or PBMCs.

This CDR3 spans 15 amino acids. The V segment lost 3 bases and the J segment 3 bases; nucleotides outside the gene matches: 2. The V gene's germline CDR1 is LNHDA and CDR2 SQIVND (reference sequence). In the original workflow: Estimation of nucleated cell counts relied on the amplification of reference gene primers. Data came from immunoSEQ multiplex PCR; TCRdb stores just in-frame clones and leaves some out. V and J calls and clone size are as listed in that table; D and trimming were resolved from the DNA. The sample holds about 320,000 clones, approximately 85% seen once. The sequence was collected from a human donor in a cohort sampled during active COVID-19. The V call is TRBV19, the J call TRBJ2-3, with 11 bases lining up with TRBD2. Sequenced sample: peripheral blood. The CDR3 region is CASSISGGATDTQYF. Written as DNA, the CDR3 is TGTGCCAGTAGTATTAGCGGGGGGGCGACAGATACGCAGTATTTT. The full variable domain, with the rest looked up from reference TRBV19 and TRBJ2-3, is DGGITQSPKYLFRKEGQNVTLSCEQNLNHDAMYWYRQDPGQGLRLIYYSQIVNDFQKGDIAEGYSVSREKKESFPLTVTSAQKNPTAFYLCASSISGGATDTQYFGPGTRLTVL.